This record concerns one TCR beta chain sequence. No cognate antigen has been identified for it. Per-base quality was not reported, and no clone a single base away is much larger than it. The source of the sample is a study of cytomegalovirus exposure and HLA in healthy donors (dated by TCRdb to about 2017). For the wider study: According to a later analysis, the roughly 120 validation repertoires were produced on the same platform as the 666 repertoires of the first cohort. The study aimed to test whether cataloging public T cell receptors could reveal signatures of past pathogen exposure. In addition to the first cohort of 650 to 800 subjects, a separate validation cohort of over 90 different subjects was used. To predict cytomegalovirus infection status, the study combined high-throughput TCR immunosequencing, statistical association of individual TCRs with disease status, and machine learning. Overall results and qualifications from the work: According to the authors, the approach could potentially be generalized to other disease states and immunological phenotypes. All 120 or so repertoires were used to score co-occurrence in the validation cohort in a later analysis, because that analysis had no HLA typing for the cohort. In vitro tests confirmed that a few of the cytomegalovirus-associated TCR beta chains recognize cytomegalovirus antigens. Cytomegalovirus status was reported to be diagnosed by the classifier with high specificity and sensitivity in both the original and validation cohorts. While some public TCRs were present in many individuals, most TCR sequences turned up only very rarely across donors. A later analysis found that TCRs clustered in the first cohort also tended to co-occur in the 120 validation repertoires, with 90% to 95% of cluster scores above 0. The study gave a list of 150 to 200 TCR beta chains associated with cytomegalovirus.

Libraries came from the immunoSEQ multiplex PCR assay. On the authors' methods: A statistical classification framework was built for diagnosing cytomegalovirus status from the catalog of TCR beta chain sequences. Here the immuneACCESS table is served through TCRdb, limited to in-frame sequences with V and J called. Missing clones are a known gap in these copies; in checked studies unresolved V genes cover under half, and the rest lacks a known reason. The V and J calls and clone size are taken from that table; D and trimming were inferred from the DNA. For this sample the table gives approximately 82,000 clones, of which roughly 94% were detected only once. Clones ranked in the top ten supply 0.69% of the sample. The donors belonged to the validation cohort of about 130 subjects, which was separate from the roughly 670-subject first cohort. CDR1 MNHEY and CDR2 SVGAGI are derived from the germline V gene. V is reduced by 0 bases and J by 9 bases, leaving a spacing of 9 bases between them. The CDR3 has 13 amino acids, counting the end cysteine and phenylalanine. The sequence is cut down to CDR3 DNA, 39 bases in frame from base 1.

The source is a young woman in good health and CMV-seronegative. Sequenced material: PBMCs. This chain is built from TRBV6-5 and TRBJ2-1; possibly the D gene is TRBD2, per 5 matching bases. The CDR3 region reads CASSYSLGSEQFF. The base sequence is TGTGCCAGCAGTTACTCTCTAGGGAGTGAGCAGTTCTTC.